Sequencing of this TCR beta chain was carried out in a study of blood T cell repertoires in COVID-19. Whole-study context: Researchers got acute and convalescent COVID-19 samples from the United States, Italy and Spain. The analysed material was cDNA or gDNA that came from T cells, B-cell-depleted T cells, or PBMCs.

Per the authors' pipeline: Researchers report that nucleated cell counts were estimated from reference gene primer amplification. Data came from immunoSEQ multiplex PCR; TCRdb stores just in-frame clones and leaves some out. V and J calls and clone size are those listed in that table; D and trimming were worked out from the DNA. Seen here are fewer than 150,000 clones, about 83% observed once, and the top ten hold about 13%. The CDR3 has 13 amino acids. Germline V gives CDR1 SNHLY, CDR2 FYNNEI. Trimming at V came to 2 bases and at J to 14 bases, leaving 11 bases not matched to a gene. The chain is built from TRBV2 and TRBJ1-1; 7 bases fit TRBD1. Sequenced: peripheral blood. This clonotype originated in a human donor in a cohort sampled during active COVID-19. The CDR3 sequence is CASSERGTEGAFF. CDR3 coding DNA: TGTGCCAGCAGTGAACGGGGCACGGAGGGGGCCTTCTTT.